What follows are 29 T cell receptor beta chains derived from one specimen sequenced in a study of patients and donors after allogeneic stem cell transplantation (dated by TCRdb to 2020 to 2022). The library was prepared using RT-PCR. Sequencing used a NextSeq 550. TCRdb trimmed public reads at Q25 via fastp, called clones via MiXCR and kept in-frame beta chains. Each entry merges the rows of one CDR3 protein and shows their most common DNA and genes. The sample data list under 200,000 distinct CDR3 sequences, and approximately 31% of these were observed just once. Of the sample, approximately 3% falls within the top ten clones. The sample consisted of blood, either unsorted or a sorted T cell fraction (not recorded which). These receptors all come from a human donor who was either an allogeneic HSCT recipient or a stem cell or donor lymphocyte infusion donor (not recorded which). It is not recorded whose cells these are; they may come from a transplant donor.

This rearrangement joins TRBV24-1 to TRBJ2-3; TRBD1 matches 8 bases. Trimming at V came to 4 bases and at J to 7 bases, leaving 12 bases not matched to a gene. This CDR3 comprises 16 residues. Germline-derived CDR1 and CDR2 are KGHDR and SFDVKD. CDR3 amino acids: CATSEAGDRSAYTQYF. For the CDR3, the DNA is TGTGCCACCAGTGAGGCAGGGGACAGGTCGGCGTATACGCAGTATTTT.

Relative to its sample, this clonotype is large. The V gene is TRBV29-1, the J gene TRBJ1-1; 8 nucleotides line up with TRBD1. Germline-derived CDR1 and CDR2 are SQVTM and ANQGSEA. J was trimmed by 1 base and V by 7 bases; bases with no gene match: 5. CDR3 length: 13 residues. Written as DNA, the CDR3 is TGCAGCGCCGTACAGGGGGGGAACACTGAAGCTTTCTTT. This translates into CSAVQGGNTEAFF.

The J gene is TRBJ2-3, the V gene TRBV7-2; 12 bases map to TRBD2. With 2 bases clipped from V and 6 bases from J, the junction kept 12 bases outside the gene matches. CDR1 is SGHTA and CDR2 is FQGNSA in the germline V gene. The CDR3 totals 18 residues. Here the CDR3 DNA reads TGTGCCAGCAGCTTAACGACTAGCGGGAGCCCCTTAAGGGATACGCAGTATTTT. Its translation: CASSLTTSGSPLRDTQYF.

This clonotype was found a few times. CDR3 in amino acids: CASSQDGRIRYF. The DNA of the CDR3 is TGCGCCAGCAGCCAAGATGGTAGGATTAGGTACTTC. The J gene is TRBJ2-4, the V gene TRBV4-3; D unresolved. Trimming cost V 0 bases and J 15 bases, with 12 bases left between them. Germline CDR1 LGHNA, CDR2 YSLEER. This CDR3 region has 12 residues.

The chain carries TRBV6-5 and TRBJ2-2; possibly TRBD2 for D (5 bases). CDR3 length: 17 residues. Germline-derived CDR1 and CDR2 are MNHEY and SVGAGI. Deletions cut 0 bases from V and 5 bases from J, with 16 bases between. DNA for the CDR3: TGTGCCAGCAGTTACTCGAGGGCCCCGACTGCGACCGGGGAGCTGTTTTTT. Translating gives CASSYSRAPTATGELFF.

This clonotype was counted many times. This chain joins TRBV6-1 and TRBJ1-6, with D uncertain. Between the trimmed V and J ends, which lost 6 bases and 0 bases, there was a span of 9 bases. In germline, CDR1 is MNHNS, CDR2 SASEGT. The CDR3 runs 15 residues. In nucleotides, the CDR3 is TGTGCCAGCAGGACCTATCACTCCTATAATTCACCCCTCCACTTT. Translating it yields CASRTYHSYNSPLHF.

This clonotype is classed as medium-sized. V and J are TRBV6-5 and TRBJ1-2; 7 nucleotides line up with TRBD1. V dropped 2 bases and J dropped 0; count of bases not matched to a gene: 0. Germline CDR1 MNHEY, CDR2 SVGAGI. The CDR3 is made up of 14 amino acids. The CDR3, as DNA: TGTGCCAGCAGTTACCAGGGGGCTAACTATGGCTACACCTTC. Translating it yields CASSYQGANYGYTF.

This clonotype was picked up a small number of times. The rearrangement links TRBV7-4 to TRBJ1-6; 10 bases line up with TRBD1. CDR3 length equals 19 residues. The germline V gene encodes CDR1 SGHVT and CDR2 SQSDAQ. V shed 4 bases, J shed 7 bases, and the junction held 16 bases outside the gene matches. The chain's CDR3 is CASSSDNRDRGEENSPLHF. CDR3 coding DNA: TGTGCCAGCAGCTCAGACAACCGGGACAGGGGAGAGGAGAATTCACCCCTCCACTTT.

This sequence joins TRBV7-8 and TRBJ1-3; D is uncertain. The V gene's germline CDR1 is SGHVS and CDR2 FQNEAQ. Trimming removed 3 bases at V and 0 bases at J, with 9 bases between. This CDR3 spans 15 amino acids. The CDR3: CASSFTEASGNTIYF. CDR3 DNA: TGTGCCAGCAGCTTCACAGAGGCCTCTGGAAACACCATATATTTT. Supplemented by reference TRBV7-8 and TRBJ1-3, the full variable domain reads GAGVSQSPRYKVAKRGQDVALRCDPISGHVSLFWYQQALGQGPEFLTYFQNEAQLDKSGLPSDRFFAERPEGSVSTLKIQRTQQEDSAVYLCASSFTEASGNTIYFGEGSWLTVV.

This rearrangement joins TRBV6-2 or TRBV6-3 to TRBJ2-7; 8 nucleotides agree with TRBD1. CDR1 and CDR2 from the germline V gene are MNHEY and SVGEGT. The CDR3 covers 15 residues. Trimming at V came to 2 bases and at J to 3 bases, leaving 6 bases not matched to a gene. The CDR3 region has the DNA TGTGCCAGCAGTTACGAGACAGGGGAGATCTACGAGCAGTACTTC. Translated: CASSYETGEIYEQYF.

A few counts support this clonotype. The chain uses TRBV20-1 and TRBJ2-1; 12 bases align to TRBD2. The V gene end was trimmed by 6 bases and the J gene end by 3 bases; junction bases not matched to a gene: 12. Germline V CDR1 and CDR2: DFQATT, SNEGSKA (reference sequence). The CDR3 consists of 17 residues. The CDR3 DNA reads TGCAGTGCCCCCCCACTACTAGCGGGAGGAATCTACAATGAGCAGTTCTTC. Translation gives CSAPPLLAGGIYNEQFF.

This clonotype was seen a handful of times. This chain uses TRBV27 with TRBJ2-1, with D perhaps TRBD1 or TRBD2 (5 bases each). Germline assignment: CDR1 MNHEY and CDR2 SMNVEV (reference sequence). V lost 8 bases to trimming and J lost 3 bases, with 5 bases between them. This CDR3 spans 11 amino acids. The CDR3 region has the DNA TGTGCCAGCGGGGGCTACAATGAGCAGTTCTTC. This translates into CASGGYNEQFF.

This clonotype was seen more than once but under ten times. The chain joins TRBV5-1 to TRBJ1-1, with D maybe TRBD1 (5 bases). Germline CDR1 is SGHRS and CDR2 is YFSETQ. The CDR3 is 13 amino acids. Trimming pared 5 bases from V and 3 bases from J, leaving 11 bases between. The CDR3 region is CASRAGGDTEAFF. DNA of the CDR3: TGCGCCAGCAGGGCGGGAGGGGACACTGAAGCTTTCTTT.

This rearrangement joins TRBV24-1 to TRBJ2-1; possibly TRBD1 or TRBD2 for D (5 bases each). Germline CDR1 and CDR2: KGHDR and SFDVKD. The ends were cut back, 4 bases at V and 8 bases at J, with 14 bases in the middle. The CDR3 loop spans 14 amino acids. CDR3: CATSEPGRTDEQFF. The CDR3 DNA is TGTGCCACCAGTGAGCCGGGGCGGACGGATGAGCAGTTCTTC.

This clonotype was seen only a few times. DNA of the CDR3: TGTGCCACCAGCAGGGGACAGGGGACACGCTCTGGAAACACCATATATTTT. Its protein is CATSRGQGTRSGNTIYF. The chain links TRBV15 to TRBJ1-3; 10 bases line up with TRBD1. V dropped 3 bases and J dropped 0; count of bases not matched to a gene: 5. Germline V gene lookup returns CDR1 LNHNV and CDR2 YYDKDF (reference sequence). The length of the CDR3 is 17 residues. Drawing the rest from reference TRBV15 and TRBJ1-3, the complete variable domain is DAMVIQNPRYQVTQFGKPVTLSCSQTLNHNVMYWYQQKSSQAPKLLFHYYDKDFNNEADTPDNFQSRRPNTSFCFLDIRSPGLGDTAMYLCATSRGQGTRSGNTIYFGEGSWLTVV.

The J gene is TRBJ1-4, the V gene TRBV3-1, with D unresolved. CDR1 is LGHDT, CDR2 YNNKEL, per germline (reference sequence). The CDR3 consists of 15 residues. Trimming pared 0 bases from V and 7 bases from J, leaving 12 bases between. CDR3 DNA: TGTGCCAGCAGCCAAGAGCGGGCGCGCGTTGAAAAACTGTTTTTT. Its translation is CASSQERARVEKLFF.

The chain uses TRBV28 and TRBJ2-1; 7 nucleotides match TRBD2. This CDR3 is 12 amino acids long. Trimming at V came to 3 bases and at J to 13 bases, leaving 6 bases not matched to a gene. Germline loops: CDR1 MDHEN, CDR2 SYDVKM. The chain's CDR3 is CASSLETSSQFF. In nucleotides, the CDR3 is TGTGCCAGCAGTTTGGAGACTAGCTCACAGTTCTTC.

The chain combines TRBV28 with TRBJ1-1, with 8 positions matching TRBD1. Trimming cost V 6 bases and J 3 bases; bases outside gene matches: 9. Germline V gene sequence: CDR1 MDHEN, CDR2 SYDVKM. The CDR3 loop spans 15 amino acids. In DNA form, the CDR3 reads TGTGCCAGCAGCTCTCAGGGGGCGGGCGACACTGAAGCTTTCTTT. Protein: CASSSQGAGDTEAFF.

This clonotype appeared a few times. This chain links TRBV20-1 with TRBJ1-1; the match to TRBD1 covers 8 bases. CDR3 length: 15 residues. In germline, CDR1 is DFQATT, CDR2 SNEGSKA (reference sequence). The V segment lost 0 bases and the J segment 4 bases; nucleotides outside the gene matches: 7. The CDR3 loop reads CSARDSQGAGTEAFF. The CDR3 bases are TGCAGTGCTAGAGACTCTCAGGGGGCGGGCACTGAAGCTTTCTTT.

In its sample, this clonotype was seen many times. The V call is TRBV12-3 or TRBV12-4, the J call TRBJ1-3; 7 bases agree with TRBD1. The junction had 6 bases not matched to a gene; V was cut back by 5 bases and J by 2 bases. The CDR3 is 15 residues long. In DNA, the CDR3 is TGTGCCAGCAGTGATCAGGGGGGAACTGGAAACACCATATATTTT. Its protein is CASSDQGGTGNTIYF.

This clonotype came up many times. V is TRBV20-1 and J is TRBJ1-5; D is perhaps TRBD1 (5 bases). Trimming pared 7 bases from V and 6 bases from J, leaving 19 bases between. Germline CDR1 is DFQATT and CDR2 is SNEGSKA (reference sequence). CDR3 length equals 14 residues. CDR3 sequence reads: CSGGAGVGGQPQHF. The CDR3 coding sequence is TGCAGTGGAGGCGCGGGGGTTGGTGGTCAGCCCCAGCATTTT.

The chain uses TRBV12-3 or TRBV12-4 and TRBJ1-1, with D perhaps matching TRBD1 (6 bases). Deletions cut 1 base from V and 10 bases from J, with 13 bases between. The CDR3 extends over 13 amino acids. The CDR3, as DNA: TGTGCCAGCAGTTTAGAGGGACACAAGGGAGCTTTCTTT. Residues: CASSLEGHKGAFF.

V is TRBV20-1 and J is TRBJ2-4, with D perhaps given as TRBD1 or TRBD2 (5 bases each). The V and J ends lost 0 bases and 2 bases respectively, with 20 bases between them. This CDR3 region has 18 residues. The germline V gene has CDR1 DFQATT and CDR2 SNEGSKA (reference sequence). In DNA, the CDR3 is TGCAGTGCTAGAGATGAAGAGGGCGAGGGGTGGCCCAAAAACATTCAGTACTTC. Translation gives CSARDEEGEGWPKNIQYF.

The chain has TRBV5-1 and TRBJ2-2, with 7 positions matching TRBD2. The CDR3 consists of 15 residues. Germline V CDR1 and CDR2: SGHRS, YFSETQ. After removal of 2 bases from V and 3 bases from J, the junction contained 4 bases not matched to a gene. DNA for the CDR3: TGCGCCAGCAGCTTTACAGCGGGGTACACCGGGGAGCTGTTTTTT. Encoded protein: CASSFTAGYTGELFF.

There are a few counts of this clonotype. CDR3 sequence: CASRTGTVQETQYF. DNA for the CDR3: TGTGCCAGCAGAACCGGGACAGTACAAGAGACCCAGTACTTC. V usage is TRBV12-3 or TRBV12-4 and J usage is TRBJ2-5, with TRBD1 matching 7 bases. J was trimmed by 2 bases and V by 6 bases; bases with no gene match: 6. This CDR3 spans 14 amino acids.

There are a few counts of this clonotype. The chain combines TRBV7-9 with TRBJ1-2; D not resolved. This CDR3 is built from 13 residues. The V end was cut by 3 bases, the J end by 3 bases, with 8 bases between. Germline V CDR1 and CDR2: SEHNR, FQNEAQ (reference sequence). The CDR3 coding sequence is TGTGCCAGCAGCTTGGGAGGAGACTATGGCTACACCTTC. It specifies CASSLGGDYGYTF.

This clonotype was counted at least ten times. V is TRBV12-3 or TRBV12-4 and J is TRBJ1-2, with D hard to call. V was shortened by 5 bases and J by 1 base, with 8 bases between the two germline ends. The CDR3 contains 13 residues. The chain's CDR3 is CASSPDGNYGYTF. In DNA form, the CDR3 reads TGTGCCAGCAGTCCGGACGGTAACTATGGCTACACCTTC.

This clonotype appeared a few times. The chain has TRBV4-1 and TRBJ1-2; 8 bases align to TRBD1. Germline lookup yields CDR1 MGHRA and CDR2 YSYEKL. Trimming took 1 base from V and 6 from J; bases not matched to a gene: 7. The CDR3 runs 15 residues. DNA of the CDR3: TGCGCCAGCAGCCAAGCCAGGGACAGGACACATGGCTACACCTTC. This gives the protein CASSQARDRTHGYTF.

This clonotype was counted a few times. The chain carries TRBV6-6 and TRBJ1-2; 9 nucleotides line up with TRBD1. CDR3 length: 14 residues. Unmatched junction bases numbered 4, after V lost 3 bases and J lost 5 bases. Germline CDR1 reads MNHNY; CDR2 reads SVGAGI (reference sequence). CDR3 sequence reads: CASSYSDRGYGYTF. The CDR3 DNA is TGTGCCAGCAGTTATTCGGACAGGGGATATGGCTACACCTTC.